What follows is one T cell receptor (beta chain) and its context. Assay used: immunoSEQ multiplex PCR; TCRdb lists only in-frame clones, some missing. The sample shows about 15,000 clones, approximately 84% of them seen only once. The data were taken from a study of T cell changes during pregnancy in multiple sclerosis. The CDR3 loop spans 14 amino acids. Germline V gene lookup returns CDR1 MNHEY and CDR2 SVGAGI. Trimming pared 4 bases from V and 10 bases from J, leaving 16 bases between. The material sequenced was CD8+ T cells from peripheral blood mononuclear cells, taken in the second trimester of pregnancy. This clonotype was sampled from a female donor in good health, enrolled as a control in a pregnancy study. The chain is built from TRBV6-5 and TRBJ1-4, with D possibly being TRBD1 (6 bases). The CDR3 is CASSFRTENLKLFF. CDR3 DNA: TGTGCCAGCAGTTTCAGGACAGAGAACCTAAAACTGTTTTTT.